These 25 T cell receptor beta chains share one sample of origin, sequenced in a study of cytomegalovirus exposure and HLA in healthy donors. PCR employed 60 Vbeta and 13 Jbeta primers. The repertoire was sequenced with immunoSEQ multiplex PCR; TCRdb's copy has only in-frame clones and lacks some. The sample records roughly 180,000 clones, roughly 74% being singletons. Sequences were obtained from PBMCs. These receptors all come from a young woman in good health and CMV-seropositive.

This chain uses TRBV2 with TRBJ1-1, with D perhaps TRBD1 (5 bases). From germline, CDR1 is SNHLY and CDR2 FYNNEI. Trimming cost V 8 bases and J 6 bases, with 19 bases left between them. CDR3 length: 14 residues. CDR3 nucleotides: TGTGCCAGCCTGGGGGAGGCGAGAAACGCTGAAGCTTTCTTT. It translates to CASLGEARNAEAFF.

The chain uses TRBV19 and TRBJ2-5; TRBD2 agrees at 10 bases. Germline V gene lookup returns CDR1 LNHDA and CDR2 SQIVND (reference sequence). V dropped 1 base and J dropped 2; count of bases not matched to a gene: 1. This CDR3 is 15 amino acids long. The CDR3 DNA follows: TGTGCCAGTAGTATAGGGACTAGCGGACAAGAGACCCAGTACTTC. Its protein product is CASSIGTSGQETQYF.

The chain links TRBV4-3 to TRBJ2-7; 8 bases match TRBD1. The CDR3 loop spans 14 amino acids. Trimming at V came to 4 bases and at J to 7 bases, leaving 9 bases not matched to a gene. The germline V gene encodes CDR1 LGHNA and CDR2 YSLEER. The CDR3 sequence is CASSPGTGVWEQYF. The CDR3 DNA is TGCGCCAGCAGCCCCGGGACAGGTGTTTGGGAGCAGTACTTC.

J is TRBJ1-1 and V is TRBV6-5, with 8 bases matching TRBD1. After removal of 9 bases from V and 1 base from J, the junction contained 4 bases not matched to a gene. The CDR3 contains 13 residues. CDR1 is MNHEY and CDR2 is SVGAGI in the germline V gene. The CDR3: CASQTGANTEAFF. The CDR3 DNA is TGTGCCAGTCAGACAGGGGCGAACACTGAAGCTTTCTTT.

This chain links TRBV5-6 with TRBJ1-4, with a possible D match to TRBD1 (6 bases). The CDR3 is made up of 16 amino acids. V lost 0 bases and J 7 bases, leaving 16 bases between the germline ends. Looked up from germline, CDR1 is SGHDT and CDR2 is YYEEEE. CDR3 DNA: TGTGCCAGCAGCTTGGCGGGGGGGGCGCTGATTGAAAAACTGTTTTTT. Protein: CASSLAGGALIEKLFF.

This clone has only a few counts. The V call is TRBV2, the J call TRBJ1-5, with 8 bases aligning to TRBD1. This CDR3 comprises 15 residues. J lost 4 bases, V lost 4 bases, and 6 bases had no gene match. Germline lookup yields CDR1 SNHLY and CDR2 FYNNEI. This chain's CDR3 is CASSVDRGRNQPQHF. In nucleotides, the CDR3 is TGTGCCAGCAGTGTCGACAGGGGTCGGAATCAGCCCCAGCATTTT. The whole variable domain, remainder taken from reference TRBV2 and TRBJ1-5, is EPEVTQTPSHQVTQMGQEVILRCVPISNHLYFYWYRQILGQKVEFLVSFYNNEISEKSEIFDDQFSVERPDGSNFTLKIRSTKLEDSAMYFCASSVDRGRNQPQHFGDGTRLSIL.

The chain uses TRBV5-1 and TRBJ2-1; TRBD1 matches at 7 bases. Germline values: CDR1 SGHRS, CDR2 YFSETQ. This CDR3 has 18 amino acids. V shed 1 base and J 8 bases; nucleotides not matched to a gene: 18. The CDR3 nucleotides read TGCGCCAGCAGCTTGCCTCCCCCCCCGCGACAGGGCTGGGATGAGCAGTTCTTC. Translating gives CASSLPPPPRQGWDEQFF. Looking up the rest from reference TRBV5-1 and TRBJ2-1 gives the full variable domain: KAGVTQTPRYLIKTRGQQVTLSCSPISGHRSVSWYQQTPGQGLQFLFEYFSETQRNKGNFPGRFSGRQFSNSRSEMNVSTLELGDSALYLCASSLPPPPRQGWDEQFFGPGTRLTVL.

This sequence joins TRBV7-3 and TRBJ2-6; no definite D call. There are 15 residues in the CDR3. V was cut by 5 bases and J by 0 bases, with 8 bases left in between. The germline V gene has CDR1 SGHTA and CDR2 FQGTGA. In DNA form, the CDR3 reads TGTGCCAGCAGCCCTCGACTCTCTGGGGCCAACGTCCTGACTTTC. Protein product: CASSPRLSGANVLTF.

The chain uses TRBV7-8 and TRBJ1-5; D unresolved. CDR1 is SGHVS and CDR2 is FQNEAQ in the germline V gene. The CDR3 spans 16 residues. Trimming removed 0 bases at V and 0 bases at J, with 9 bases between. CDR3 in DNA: TGTGCCAGCAGCTTAGCTGTTACTGATAGCAATCAGCCCCAGCATTTT. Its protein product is CASSLAVTDSNQPQHF. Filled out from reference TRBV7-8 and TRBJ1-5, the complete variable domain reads GAGVSQSPRYKVAKRGQDVALRCDPISGHVSLFWYQQALGQGPEFLTYFQNEAQLDKSGLPSDRFFAERPEGSVSTLKIQRTQQEDSAVYLCASSLAVTDSNQPQHFGDGTRLSIL.

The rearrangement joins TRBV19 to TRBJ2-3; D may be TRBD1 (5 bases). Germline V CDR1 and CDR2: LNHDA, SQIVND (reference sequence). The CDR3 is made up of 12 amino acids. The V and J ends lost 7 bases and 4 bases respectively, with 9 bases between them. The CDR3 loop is CASTWGADTQYF. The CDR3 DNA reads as TGTGCCAGTACGTGGGGCGCAGATACGCAGTATTTT.

The DNA for the CDR3 is TGTGCCAGCAGCCCGGTTAGGGGGTTACAAGAGACCCAGTACTTC. This codes for CASSPVRGLQETQYF. The chain has TRBV6-5 and TRBJ2-5; D might be TRBD1 (6 bases). CDR1 is MNHEY, CDR2 SVGAGI, per germline. The CDR3 runs 15 residues. The V end lost 6 bases, the J end lost 2 bases, and 16 bases lay between the germline ends.

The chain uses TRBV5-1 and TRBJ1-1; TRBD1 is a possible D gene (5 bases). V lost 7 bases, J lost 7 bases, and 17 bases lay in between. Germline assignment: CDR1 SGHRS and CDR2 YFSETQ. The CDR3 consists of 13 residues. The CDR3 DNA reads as TGCGCCAGCTCCTTTGGAGGGACCCTTGAAGCTTTCTTT. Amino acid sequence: CASSFGGTLEAFF.

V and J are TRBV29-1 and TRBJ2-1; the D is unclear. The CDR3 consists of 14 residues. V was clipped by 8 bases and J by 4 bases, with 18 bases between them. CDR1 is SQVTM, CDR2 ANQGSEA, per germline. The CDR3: CSFSHSDRYNEQFF. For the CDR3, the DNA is TGCAGCTTCTCGCACAGTGATCGATACAATGAGCAGTTCTTC.

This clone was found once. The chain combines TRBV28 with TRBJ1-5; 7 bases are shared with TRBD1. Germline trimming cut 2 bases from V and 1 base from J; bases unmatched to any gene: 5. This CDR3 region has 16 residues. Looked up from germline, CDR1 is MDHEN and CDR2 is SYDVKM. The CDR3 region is CASSLLLTGSNQPQHF. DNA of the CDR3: TGTGCCAGCAGTTTACTATTGACAGGGAGCAATCAGCCCCAGCATTTT.

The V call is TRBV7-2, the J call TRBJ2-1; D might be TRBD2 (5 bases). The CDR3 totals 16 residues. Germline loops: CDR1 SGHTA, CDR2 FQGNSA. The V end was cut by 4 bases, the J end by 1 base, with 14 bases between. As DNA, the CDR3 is TGTGCCAGCAGCTCGTCTACACGAGGGTCCTACAATGAGCAGTTCTTC. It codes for CASSSSTRGSYNEQFF.

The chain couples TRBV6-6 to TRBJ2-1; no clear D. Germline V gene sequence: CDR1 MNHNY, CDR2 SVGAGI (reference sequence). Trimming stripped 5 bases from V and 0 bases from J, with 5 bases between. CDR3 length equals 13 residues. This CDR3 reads CASSLSSYNEQFF. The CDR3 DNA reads TGTGCCAGCAGTCTTAGCTCCTACAATGAGCAGTTCTTC.

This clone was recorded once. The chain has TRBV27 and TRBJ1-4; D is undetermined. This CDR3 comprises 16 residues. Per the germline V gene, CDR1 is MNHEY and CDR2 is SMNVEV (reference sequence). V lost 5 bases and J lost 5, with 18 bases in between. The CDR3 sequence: CASSPHSHEMNEKLFF. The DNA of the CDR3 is TGTGCCAGCAGTCCCCACAGTCATGAAATGAATGAAAAACTGTTTTTT.

CDR3 region: CASSQDLGTGVRVGSPLHF. The CDR3 nucleotides are TGCGCCAGCAGCCAAGATTTAGGGACAGGGGTGCGGGTCGGTTCACCCCTCCACTTT. V gene TRBV4-1 combines with J gene TRBJ1-6, with 10 bases aligning to TRBD1. Germline V gene data show CDR1 as MGHRA and CDR2 as YSYEKL. The CDR3 covers 19 residues. V shed 0 bases, J shed 9 bases, and the junction held 14 bases outside the gene matches.

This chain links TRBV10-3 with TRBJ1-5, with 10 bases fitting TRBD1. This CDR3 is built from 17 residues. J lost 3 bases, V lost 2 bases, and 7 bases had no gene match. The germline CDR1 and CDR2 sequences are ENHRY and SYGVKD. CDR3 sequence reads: CAISETGTGEYNQPQHF. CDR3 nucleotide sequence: TGTGCCATCAGTGAGACGGGGACAGGGGAATACAATCAGCCCCAGCATTTT.

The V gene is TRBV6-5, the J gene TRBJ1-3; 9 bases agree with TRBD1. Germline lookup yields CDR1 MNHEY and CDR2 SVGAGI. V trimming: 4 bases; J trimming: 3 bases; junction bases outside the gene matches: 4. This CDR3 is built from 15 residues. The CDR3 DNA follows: TGTGCCAGCAGTTCCACAGGGGGCCTTGGAAACACCATATATTTT. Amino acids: CASSSTGGLGNTIYF.

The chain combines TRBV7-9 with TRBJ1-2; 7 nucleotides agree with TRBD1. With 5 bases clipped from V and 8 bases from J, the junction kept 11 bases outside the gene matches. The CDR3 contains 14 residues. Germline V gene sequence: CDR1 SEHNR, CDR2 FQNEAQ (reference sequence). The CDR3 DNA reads TGTGCCAGCAGCGACAGGGCAGGGCTCTCCGGCTACACCTTC. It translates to CASSDRAGLSGYTF.

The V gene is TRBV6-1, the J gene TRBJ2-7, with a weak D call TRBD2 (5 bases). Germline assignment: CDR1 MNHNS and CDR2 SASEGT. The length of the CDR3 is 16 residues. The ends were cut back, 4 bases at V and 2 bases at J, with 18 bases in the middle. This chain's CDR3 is CASSVWRLAAAYEQYF. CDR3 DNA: TGTGCCAGCAGTGTGTGGCGGCTAGCCGCTGCCTACGAGCAGTACTTC.

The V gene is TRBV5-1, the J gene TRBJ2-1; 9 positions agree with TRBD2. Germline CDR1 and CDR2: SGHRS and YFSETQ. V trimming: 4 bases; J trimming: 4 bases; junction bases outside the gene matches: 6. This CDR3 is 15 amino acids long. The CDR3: CASSMAGGRYNEQFF. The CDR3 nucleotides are TGCGCCAGCAGCATGGCGGGGGGGCGTTACAATGAGCAGTTCTTC. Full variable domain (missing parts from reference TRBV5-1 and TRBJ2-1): KAGVTQTPRYLIKTRGQQVTLSCSPISGHRSVSWYQQTPGQGLQFLFEYFSETQRNKGNFPGRFSGRQFSNSRSEMNVSTLELGDSALYLCASSMAGGRYNEQFFGPGTRLTVL.

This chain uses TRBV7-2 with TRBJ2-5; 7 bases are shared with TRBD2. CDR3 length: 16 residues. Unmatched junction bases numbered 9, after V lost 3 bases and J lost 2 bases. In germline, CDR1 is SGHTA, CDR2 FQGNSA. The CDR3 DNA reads TGTGCCAGCAGCTTCGTTCCGGGGGGAAAACAAGAGACCCAGTACTTC. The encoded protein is CASSFVPGGKQETQYF.

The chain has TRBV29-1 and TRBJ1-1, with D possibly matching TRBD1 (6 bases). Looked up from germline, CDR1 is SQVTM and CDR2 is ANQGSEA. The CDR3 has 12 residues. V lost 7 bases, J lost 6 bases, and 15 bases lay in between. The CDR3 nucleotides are TGCAGCGCTCTAGATGGACAGCCTGAAGCTTTCTTT. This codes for CSALDGQPEAFF.